This TCR beta chain was recovered during a study of T-cell memory formation after mild COVID-19. TCRdb re-derived calls from the 5' RACE reads in MiXCR, one entry per CDR3 protein. This sample has about 110,000 distinct CDR3 sequences; under 15% occur once, and the top ten carry less than 45%. This clonotype was seen a handful of times. The ends were cut back, 0 bases at V and 2 bases at J, with 4 bases in the middle. CDR3 length: 13 residues. The germline V gene has CDR1 MNHEY and CDR2 SVGAGI. Sequenced sample: PBMCs or a T cell subset sorted from them (not recorded which). The receptor was derived from a man aged 18-30 years who had mild COVID-19 (a few samples of this study predate the infection). Cell type and time point are not known. V is TRBV6-5 and J is TRBJ1-1; D not resolved. The CDR3 sequence: CASSYSANTEAFF. The CDR3 DNA sequence: TGTGCCAGCAGTTACTCGGCCAACACTGAAGCTTTCTTT.